These 17 T cell receptor beta chains originate from one sample sequenced in a study of blood T cell repertoires in COVID-19 (TCRdb year 2020). The protocol used for the library was the immunoSEQ multiplex PCR assay. As stored in TCRdb, this immuneACCESS dataset retains in-frame rearrangements with V and J assigned. A fraction of the clones does not appear; measured against another copy, unresolved V genes explain less than half of the discrepancy, and the remainder lacks a known reason. The sample records just over 45,000 clones, around 87% of which are singletons. The ten largest clonotypes hold about 5% of the sample. Sequencing was carried out using peripheral blood. These receptors were taken from a human donor in a cohort sampled during active COVID-19.

The chain is built from TRBV27 and TRBJ2-1; a possible D gene is TRBD2 (6 bases). The V gene lost 5 bases and the J gene lost 3 bases, with 17 bases spanning the gap. Germline-derived CDR1 and CDR2 are MNHEY and SMNVEV (reference sequence). The CDR3 totals 16 residues. CDR3 DNA: TGTGCCAGCAGTAAGAAACGGGAGAGTGTCTACAATGAGCAGTTCTTC. Its protein is CASSKKRESVYNEQFF.

The V gene is TRBV30, the J gene TRBJ2-7, with 9 nucleotides matching TRBD1. From germline, CDR1 is GTSNPN and CDR2 SVGIG (reference sequence). There are 15 residues in the CDR3. Unmatched junction bases numbered 9, after V lost 5 bases and J lost 1 base. The CDR3 nucleotides are TGTGCCTGGGTTCCGGGACAGGGACTTTCCTACGAGCAGTACTTC. Amino acids: CAWVPGQGLSYEQYF.

A single count supports this clone. This chain connects TRBV7-9 to TRBJ2-1; possibly TRBD2 for D (5 bases). The CDR3 spans 15 residues. Germline V gene lookup returns CDR1 SEHNR and CDR2 FQNEAQ (reference sequence). V was clipped by 5 bases and J by 10 bases, with 21 bases between them. The CDR3 DNA reads TGTGCCAGCAGCAAAGGACGGGAAGCCCCCCAGGAGCAGTTCTTC. It codes for CASSKGREAPQEQFF.

The chain is built from TRBV6-5 and TRBJ2-3, with D uncertain. The V gene lost 6 bases and the J gene lost 0 bases, with 13 bases spanning the gap. Germline V gene lookup returns CDR1 MNHEY and CDR2 SVGAGI. The CDR3 is 15 residues long. CDR3 amino acids: CASRIVSTSTDTQYF. The CDR3 DNA reads TGTGCCAGCAGAATTGTTTCAACAAGCACAGATACGCAGTATTTT.

This clone was seen once. The chain has TRBV18 and TRBJ2-3, with a weak D call TRBD2 (5 bases). The germline V and J ends were trimmed by 3 bases and 0 bases, with 7 bases remaining between them. CDR1 is KGHSH and CDR2 is LQKENI in the germline V gene. This CDR3 has 14 residues. In DNA, the CDR3 is TGTGCCAGCTCACCCTGGACTAGCACAGATACGCAGTATTTT. The encoded protein is CASSPWTSTDTQYF.

This chain uses TRBV6-2 or TRBV6-3 with TRBJ2-2; 7 nucleotides match TRBD2. V trimming: 2 bases; J trimming: 1 base; junction bases outside the gene matches: 4. CDR3 length equals 16 residues. CDR1 and CDR2 from the germline V gene are MNHEY and SVGEGT. In nucleotides, the CDR3 is TGTGCCAGCAGTTACAAGTTAGCGGGGAACACCGGGGAGCTGTTTTTT. This sequence encodes CASSYKLAGNTGELFF.

This clone was seen more than once but under ten times. V and J are TRBV28 and TRBJ1-6; D call uncertain. The CDR3 sequence is 14 residues long. Germline loops: CDR1 MDHEN, CDR2 SYDVKM. The CDR3 nucleotides read TGTGGGACGGTGGGGAGCTCCTATAATTCACCCCTCCACTTT. This codes for CGTVGSSYNSPLHF.

In its sample, this clone was seen once. The V and J genes are TRBV3-1 (or the pseudogene TRBV3-2) and TRBJ2-3; 8 bases are shared with TRBD1. The V gene's germline CDR1 is LGHDT and CDR2 YNNKEL (reference sequence). The CDR3 has 15 amino acids. The trim removed 6 bases at V and 1 base at J, leaving 6 bases unmatched. CDR3 coding DNA: TGTGCCAGCAGTGACAGGGGAACCCGCACAGATACGCAGTATTTT. Its translation: CASSDRGTRTDTQYF.

The genes are TRBV3-1 (or the pseudogene TRBV3-2) and TRBJ2-1; D is unresolved. Per germline, CDR1 LGHDT and CDR2 YNNKEL (reference sequence). V lost 4 bases and J lost 7, with 17 bases in between. The CDR3 length is 15 residues. CDR3 sequence (DNA): TGTGCCAGCAGCCGCGTTTTTACCCTGGAGAATGAGCAGTTCTTC. This encodes CASSRVFTLENEQFF.

The chain couples TRBV28 to TRBJ2-1; D gene uncertain. Germline V gene sequence: CDR1 MDHEN, CDR2 SYDVKM. The V gene lost 5 bases and the J gene lost 0 bases, with 8 bases spanning the gap. This CDR3 is 14 amino acids long. The CDR3 region has the DNA TGTGCCAGCAGTATGGGCACCTCCTACAATGAGCAGTTCTTC. Protein sequence: CASSMGTSYNEQFF. The full variable domain, its missing parts supplied by reference TRBV28 and TRBJ2-1, is DVKVTQSSRYLVKRTGEKVFLECVQDMDHENMFWYRQDPGLGLRLIYFSYDVKMKEKGDIPEGYSVSREKKERFSLILESASTNQTSMYLCASSMGTSYNEQFFGPGTRLTVL.

The chain couples TRBV7-3 to TRBJ2-7; 15 bases agree with TRBD2. The J segment lost 3 bases and the V segment lost 2 bases, leaving 5 bases of the junction unmatched. Germline loops: CDR1 SGHTA, CDR2 FQGTGA. The CDR3 extends over 17 amino acids. The CDR3 DNA sequence: TGTGCCAGCAGCTTATCCGGGACTAGCGGGAGGAACTACGAGCAGTACTTC. It specifies CASSLSGTSGRNYEQYF.

The gene calls are TRBV7-6 and TRBJ2-7; 10 bases line up with TRBD2. V lost 5 bases, J lost 3 bases, and 4 bases stayed unmatched. CDR3 size: 14 residues. CDR1 is SGHVS, CDR2 FNYEAQ, per germline. CDR3 bases: TGTGCCAGCAGCAACATAGCGGGAGGCTACGAGCAGTACTTC. As protein: CASSNIAGGYEQYF.

The chain joins TRBV28 to TRBJ2-7; perhaps TRBD2 as D (6 bases). The CDR3 is 12 amino acids. V was clipped by 7 bases and J by 3 bases, with 10 bases between them. CDR1 and CDR2 from the germline V gene are MDHEN and SYDVKM. DNA for the CDR3: TGTGCCAGCACGGGGGAACGCTACGAGCAGTACTTC. This codes for CASTGERYEQYF.

The chain uses TRBV5-1 and TRBJ2-1; D possibly corresponds to TRBD2 (7 bases). Germline CDR1 SGHRS, CDR2 YFSETQ. Trimming removed 1 base from V and 4 bases from J, with 12 bases in between. This CDR3 region has 15 residues. CDR3 protein: CASSLSGGGYNEQFF. The CDR3 nucleotides read TGCGCCAGCAGCTTGTCGGGGGGCGGATACAATGAGCAGTTCTTC.

V is TRBV27 and J is TRBJ2-5; TRBD2 agrees at 13 bases. The CDR3 covers 20 residues. Germline CDR1 is MNHEY and CDR2 is SMNVEV (reference sequence). Trimming took 6 bases from V and 5 from J; bases not matched to a gene: 21. CDR3 loop: CASREQGLAGLGRGRETQYF. The CDR3 region has the DNA TGTGCCAGCAGGGAGCAGGGACTAGCGGGATTGGGACGCGGCCGCGAGACCCAGTACTTC.

The V and J genes are TRBV6-5 and TRBJ2-7; the match to TRBD1 covers 9 bases. CDR3 length equals 13 residues. CDR1 MNHEY and CDR2 SVGAGI come from the germline V gene. Germline trimming cut 6 bases from V and 4 bases from J; bases unmatched to any gene: 4. This CDR3 is CASRGQGTYEQYF. CDR3 DNA: TGTGCCAGCAGAGGACAGGGGACGTACGAGCAGTACTTC.

The chain recombines TRBV2 with TRBJ1-2; D not resolved. The V gene's germline CDR1 is SNHLY and CDR2 FYNNEI. V shed 3 bases and J shed 4 bases, with 9 bases lying between them. The CDR3 contains 13 residues. This CDR3 reads CASSDGLGYGYTF. DNA of the CDR3: TGTGCCAGCAGTGACGGGTTGGGCTATGGCTACACCTTC.